What follows are 20 T cell receptor beta chains derived from one specimen sequenced in a study of T-cell memory formation after mild COVID-19. In TCRdb, the 5' RACE reads were re-called with MiXCR into one record per CDR3 protein. The profile shows approximately 13,000 distinct CDR3 sequences, roughly 15% of them singletons. Material for sequencing was PBMCs or a T cell subset sorted from them (not recorded which). The receptor source for this set is a man in his late teens or twenties who had mild COVID-19 (a few samples of this study predate the infection). Cell type and time point are not known.

The table lists this clonotype with many counts. The rearrangement joins TRBV11-3 to TRBJ2-1; D is undetermined. This CDR3 has 14 amino acids. The V gene's germline CDR1 is SGHNT and CDR2 YENEEA. Trimming took 4 bases from V and 8 from J, leaving 15 bases between them. For the CDR3, the DNA is TGTGCCAGCAGCTCTTTCGAGAGGCCGGATGAGCAGTTCTTC. It codes for CASSSFERPDEQFF.

This clonotype occurred many times. This rearrangement joins TRBV7-2 to TRBJ2-5; D uncertain. V was trimmed by 2 bases and J by 2 bases, leaving 12 bases between them. The CDR3 is made up of 15 amino acids. The germline gives CDR1 SGHTA, CDR2 FQGNSA. The CDR3 nucleotides are TGTGCCAGCAGCTTAAAGGGAATCACTCAAGAGACCCAGTACTTC. Residues: CASSLKGITQETQYF.

This clonotype showed up just a few times. In DNA form, the CDR3 reads TGTGCCAGCAGCCAACTAACAGGGGGGAAGAGTGAAAAACTGTTTTTT. Its translation is CASSQLTGGKSEKLFF. The rearrangement uses TRBV2 and TRBJ1-4, with 8 bases matching TRBD1. The CDR3 has 16 amino acids. CDR1 and CDR2 (germline): SNHLY, FYNNEI. V gave up 6 bases and J gave up 7 bases; unmatched junction bases: 13.

V gene TRBV5-1 combines with J gene TRBJ2-3; D might be TRBD1 or TRBD2, each matching 5 bases. V was clipped by 2 bases and J by 0 bases, with 10 bases between them. This CDR3 is 15 amino acids long. CDR1 is SGHRS, CDR2 YFSETQ, per germline. The CDR3 reads CASSLGTKSTDTQYF. CDR3 nucleotides: TGCGCCAGCAGCTTAGGGACCAAAAGCACAGATACGCAGTATTTT.

This clonotype was detected ten times or more. The rearrangement links TRBV4-2 to TRBJ1-2; D gene ambiguous. Deletions cut 3 bases from V and 8 bases from J, with 16 bases between. Germline V gene lookup returns CDR1 LGHNA and CDR2 YNFKEQ. The CDR3 has 14 residues. Here the CDR3 reads CASSHGLGLFGYTF. CDR3 in DNA: TGTGCCAGCAGCCACGGTCTGGGTTTATTCGGCTACACCTTC.

This clonotype has a count of ten or more. CDR3 coding DNA: TGTGCCAGCAGTTACCCAAACCCAGTATCTCACTTAGGGGTTGCGGAGACCCAGTACTTC. This sequence encodes CASSYPNPVSHLGVAETQYF. This rearrangement joins TRBV6-5 to TRBJ2-5, with a tentative D call TRBD1 (5 bases). The CDR3 is 20 residues long. The V gene's germline CDR1 is MNHEY and CDR2 SVGAGI. Trimming removed 2 bases from V and 5 bases from J, with 30 bases in between.

The chain links TRBV4-1 to TRBJ2-7; D ambiguous. The CDR3 is 14 amino acids. Trimming took off 8 bases at V and 2 bases at J, with 16 bases between the two ends. Germline CDR1 reads MGHRA; CDR2 reads YSYEKL. The CDR3 nucleotides are TGCGCCAGCCGTCCCAGCAGGCCACCCTACGAGCAGTACTTC. It is translated as CASRPSRPPYEQYF.

This clonotype was detected ten times or more. The V call is TRBV29-1, the J call TRBJ2-3; D is possibly TRBD1 (5 bases). The CDR3 is 13 amino acids. CDR1 and CDR2 from the germline V gene are SQVTM and ANQGSEA. The V end was cut by 2 bases, the J end by 3 bases, with 9 bases between. CDR3 nucleotides: TGCAGCGTTGAAAGAGACAGTACAGATACGCAGTATTTT. Translating it yields CSVERDSTDTQYF.

This clonotype was recorded at least ten times. The chain uses TRBV28 and TRBJ1-6; D call uncertain. Trimming took 1 base from V and 13 from J, leaving 8 bases between them. There are 12 residues in the CDR3. Germline lookup yields CDR1 MDHEN and CDR2 SYDVKM. The CDR3 loop is CASSLSLPPLHF. CDR3 nucleotides: TGTGCCAGCAGTTTATCGTTACCGCCCCTCCACTTT.

This clonotype was recorded many times. The chain employs TRBV5-1 and TRBJ1-1; 8 nucleotides align to TRBD1. The CDR3 covers 14 residues. J gave up 2 bases and V 4 bases, and 4 bases lay outside the gene matches. Germline CDR1 reads SGHRS; CDR2 reads YFSETQ. The CDR3 nucleotides read TGCGCCAGCAGCACGGGACAGGAAAACACTGAAGCTTTCTTT. Amino acid sequence: CASSTGQENTEAFF.

The DNA of the CDR3 is TGTGCCATCGCTTCGGGACAAAGATTAATGGCCTACAATGAGCAGTTCTTC. As protein: CAIASGQRLMAYNEQFF. The rearrangement uses TRBV10-3 and TRBJ2-1; possible D gene TRBD1, 6 bases. Germline V gives CDR1 ENHRY, CDR2 SYGVKD. This CDR3 has 17 residues. Trimming took 8 bases from V and 2 from J, leaving 22 bases between them.

The V and J genes are TRBV5-1 and TRBJ2-1; D is possibly TRBD2 (6 bases). In germline, CDR1 is SGHRS, CDR2 YFSETQ. V was shortened by 7 bases and J by 0 bases, with 14 bases between the two germline ends. This CDR3 region has 15 residues. The CDR3 here is CASLSGQSSYNEQFF. CDR3 nucleotide sequence: TGCGCCAGCTTAAGCGGGCAGAGCTCCTACAATGAGCAGTTCTTC.

This clonotype was recorded a few times. V gene TRBV27 combines with J gene TRBJ1-2, with 8 bases fitting TRBD1. CDR1 and CDR2 (germline): MNHEY, SMNVEV (reference sequence). CDR3 length: 16 residues. J gave up 3 bases and V 2 bases, and 8 bases lay outside the gene matches. The CDR3 nucleotides read TGTGCCAGCAGTTTAAAGGGGACAGGCGTATACTATGGCTACACCTTC. Amino acid sequence: CASSLKGTGVYYGYTF.

This chain connects TRBV18 to TRBJ2-1, with a possible D match to TRBD1 (5 bases). V was shortened by 0 bases and J by 4 bases, with 7 bases between the two germline ends. This CDR3 is built from 14 residues. In germline, CDR1 is KGHSH, CDR2 LQKENI. Here the CDR3 reads CASSPPGPYNEQFF. The CDR3 DNA is TGTGCCAGCTCACCACCGGGGCCTTACAATGAGCAGTTCTTC.

This clonotype came up many times. V usage is TRBV10-3 and J usage is TRBJ2-3, with 11 bases matching TRBD1. Trimming at V came to 7 bases and at J to 2 bases, leaving 8 bases not matched to a gene. This CDR3 has 16 amino acids. In germline, CDR1 is ENHRY, CDR2 SYGVKD. The CDR3: CAINPRTGGPTDTQYF. The CDR3 nucleotides are TGTGCCATCAACCCTCGGACAGGGGGCCCCACAGATACGCAGTATTTT.

A single count supports this clonotype. The rearrangement links TRBV7-2 to TRBJ2-1; 12 nucleotides align to TRBD2. The germline gives CDR1 SGHTA, CDR2 FQGNSA. The CDR3 runs 15 residues. V lost 5 bases and J lost 5; bases outside the gene matches: 4. For the CDR3, the DNA is TGTGCCAGCAGCCCGGGACTAGCGGGCAACAATGAGCAGTTCTTC. Its protein product is CASSPGLAGNNEQFF. The entire variable domain, with the rest obtained from reference TRBV7-2 and TRBJ2-1, is as follows: GAGVSQSPSNKVTEKGKDVELRCDPISGHTALYWYRQSLGQGLEFLIYFQGNSAPDKSGLPSDRFSAERTGGSVSTLTIQRTQQEDSAVYLCASSPGLAGNNEQFFGPGTRLTVL.

This clonotype was seen many times. This sequence joins TRBV6-5 and TRBJ2-2, with D perhaps matching TRBD1 or TRBD2 (5 bases each). V gave up 2 bases and J gave up 6 bases, with 7 bases separating them. CDR3 size: 13 residues. From germline, CDR1 is MNHEY and CDR2 SVGAGI. The DNA for the CDR3 is TGTGCCAGCAGTTACCGGGACGCCGGGGAGCTGTTTTTT. Its translation is CASSYRDAGELFF.

This clonotype was seen many times. V is TRBV7-9 and J is TRBJ2-5; possible D gene TRBD2, 6 bases. The CDR3 sequence is 15 residues long. Trimming stripped 4 bases from V and 4 bases from J, with 16 bases between. The germline V gene has CDR1 SEHNR and CDR2 FQNEAQ (reference sequence). This CDR3 is CASSSTPRTIETQYF. DNA of the CDR3: TGTGCCAGCAGCTCCACCCCGAGGACTATAGAGACCCAGTACTTC. The complete variable domain, with remaining parts taken from reference TRBV7-9 and TRBJ2-5, reads DTGVSQNPRHKITKRGQNVTFRCDPISEHNRLYWYRQTLGQGPEFLTYFQNEAQLEKSRLLSDRFSAERPKGSFSTLEIQRTEQGDSAMYLCASSSTPRTIETQYFGPGTRLLVL.

CDR3 in DNA: TGTGCCAGCAGCTTAAGTCTAGCGGGAACCCATGAGCAGTTCTTC. Translated: CASSLSLAGTHEQFF. The rearrangement uses TRBV7-8 and TRBJ2-1; 9 bases are a match to TRBD2. V dropped 2 bases and J dropped 8; count of bases not matched to a gene: 7. Germline CDR1 is SGHVS and CDR2 is FQNEAQ. This CDR3 is 15 amino acids long.

V is TRBV10-3 and J is TRBJ2-1; 15 nucleotides match TRBD2. The CDR3 runs to 13 residues. The V gene's germline CDR1 is ENHRY and CDR2 SYGVKD. V shed 11 bases, J shed 16 bases, and the junction held 12 bases outside the gene matches. The CDR3 DNA sequence: TGTGCCGCCGGGGGACTAGCGGGGGGAGCCCATTTCTTC. The encoded protein is CAAGGLAGGAHFF.